The 31 T cell receptor beta chains given below trace back to one sample, sequenced in a study of early T cells in non-severe SARS-CoV-2 infection. TCRdb ran MiXCR on the 5' RACE reads and lists one entry per CDR3 protein. Among 80,000 to 95,000 distinct CDR3 sequences, 15% to 20% were seen once, and the ten largest hold just over 5%. Sequenced here: whole blood, sampled at baseline. These receptors came from an adult who was a healthcare worker with PCR-confirmed SARS-CoV-2 infection or an uninfected control (not recorded which).

This clonotype was counted at least ten times. The CDR3 DNA sequence: TGTGCCAGCTCACCACCTCCGGGACAGGGGTTTGGCTACACCTTC. Encoded protein: CASSPPPGQGFGYTF. The chain joins TRBV18 to TRBJ1-2; TRBD1 aligns across 10 bases. Germline V gene data show CDR1 as KGHSH and CDR2 as LQKENI. CDR3 length: 15 residues. After removal of 0 bases from V and 7 bases from J, the junction contained 5 bases not matched to a gene.

The chain couples TRBV5-1 to TRBJ2-1; 10 positions match TRBD1. The V and J ends lost 3 bases and 5 bases, in that order; junction bases with no gene match: 5. Germline V gene lookup returns CDR1 SGHRS and CDR2 YFSETQ. The CDR3 length is 15 residues. DNA for the CDR3: TGCGCCAGCAGCTCGACAGGGGGCGCGGACAATGAGCAGTTCTTC. Translated, it gives CASSSTGGADNEQFF.

This clonotype has only a few counts. The chain uses TRBV29-1 and TRBJ2-1; 14 nucleotides match TRBD2. Germline V gene lookup returns CDR1 SQVTM and CDR2 ANQGSEA. The CDR3 runs 15 residues. Trimming at V came to 6 bases and at J to 6 bases, leaving 7 bases not matched to a gene. CDR3 sequence: CSVLRTSGRPNEQFF. The CDR3 nucleotides read TGCAGCGTCCTTCGGACTAGCGGGAGGCCCAATGAGCAGTTCTTC.

This clonotype has more than one count but fewer than ten. The rearrangement links TRBV28 to TRBJ2-5; TRBD2 matches at 7 bases. This CDR3 region has 16 residues. CDR1 and CDR2 from the germline V gene are MDHEN and SYDVKM. Germline trimming cut 5 bases from V and 3 bases from J; bases unmatched to any gene: 12. For the CDR3, the DNA is TGTGCCAGCAGTGAAGCCGGGACTACCGCCGAAGAGACCCAGTACTTC. Translated: CASSEAGTTAEETQYF.

This clonotype was counted only a few times. The DNA for the CDR3 is TGTGCCAGCAGCGCCTTTAGAGATCGAGTGGATACGCAGTATTTT. Translated, it gives CASSAFRDRVDTQYF. The chain links TRBV7-9 to TRBJ2-3; D is ambiguous. V was shortened by 5 bases and J by 6 bases, with 18 bases between the two germline ends. CDR1 is SEHNR and CDR2 is FQNEAQ in the germline V gene (reference sequence). The CDR3 length is 15 residues.

V is TRBV20-1 and J is TRBJ2-1; TRBD2 matches 10 bases. This CDR3 is built from 16 residues. The J segment lost 8 bases and the V segment lost 3 bases, leaving 13 bases of the junction unmatched. Germline CDR1 is DFQATT and CDR2 is SNEGSKA (reference sequence). The CDR3 nucleotides are TGCAGTGCTAGGCCCCCTCCAGCGGGAGGGCCCCATGAGCAGTTCTTC. It yields the protein CSARPPPAGGPHEQFF.

This clonotype was seen more than once but under ten times. V and J are TRBV5-5 and TRBJ2-2, with a tentative D call TRBD2 (6 bases). Germline CDR1 and CDR2: SGHKS and YYEKEE (reference sequence). Between the trimmed V and J ends, which lost 1 base and 3 bases, there was a span of 10 bases. This CDR3 has 15 residues. DNA for the CDR3: TGTGCCAGCAGCTTGCCGGGACTGTACACCGGGGAGCTGTTTTTT. It codes for CASSLPGLYTGELFF. Based on the CDR3 plus reference TRBV5-5 and TRBJ2-2, the full variable domain is DAGVTQSPTHLIKTRGQQVTLRCSPISGHKSVSWYQQVLGQGPQFIFQYYEKEERGRGNFPDRFSARQFPNYSSELNVNALLLGDSALYLCASSLPGLYTGELFFGEGSRLTVL.

This clonotype showed up just a few times. CDR3 in amino acids: CASRSQTSGANVLTF. The DNA for the CDR3 is TGTGCCAGCAGAAGCCAGACCTCTGGGGCCAACGTCCTGACTTTC. The rearrangement joins TRBV28 to TRBJ2-6; D remains unclear. The germline V gene encodes CDR1 MDHEN and CDR2 SYDVKM. The CDR3 consists of 15 residues. Trimming left V 6 bases short and J 0 bases short, with 9 bases between.

This chain connects TRBV12-3 or TRBV12-4 to TRBJ2-7, with 7 bases matching TRBD1. V lost 5 bases to trimming and J lost 2 bases; unmatched junction nucleotides: 0. The CDR3 has 12 amino acids. The CDR3 sequence: CASSQGAYEQYF. DNA for the CDR3: TGTGCCAGCAGTCAGGGGGCCTACGAGCAGTACTTC.

The chain links TRBV4-2 to TRBJ2-1; possibly TRBD2 for D (8 bases). CDR1 is LGHNA and CDR2 is YNFKEQ in the germline V gene. The CDR3 is 15 amino acids. V was clipped by 2 bases and J by 8 bases, with 16 bases between them. The CDR3 sequence: CASSQSGGTGDEQFF. The DNA of the CDR3 is TGTGCCAGCAGCCAAAGCGGGGGCACAGGGGATGAGCAGTTCTTC.

There are a few counts of this clonotype. This chain uses TRBV5-1 with TRBJ2-1, with TRBD2 matching 9 bases. V was clipped by 2 bases and J by 7 bases; unmatched bases: 7. Germline V CDR1 and CDR2: SGHRS, YFSETQ. The CDR3 is 15 amino acids. The chain's CDR3 is CASSFAGTSPNEQFF. The CDR3 coding sequence is TGCGCCAGCAGCTTCGCCGGGACTAGCCCAAATGAGCAGTTCTTC.

V gene TRBV4-1 combines with J gene TRBJ2-1; D is perhaps TRBD2 (5 bases). V lost 4 bases and J 14 bases, leaving 18 bases between the germline ends. CDR1 is MGHRA, CDR2 YSYEKL, per germline. CDR3 length: 13 amino acids. CDR3 sequence (DNA): TGCGCCAGCAGCCTCAGTCGCAACGGGGATGAGTTCTTC. This encodes CASSLSRNGDEFF.

This clonotype was observed many times. This chain joins TRBV20-1 and TRBJ2-5; 11 bases align to TRBD2. The CDR3 consists of 14 residues. Trimming removed 6 bases from V and 5 bases from J; junction bases left unmatched: 8. CDR1 and CDR2 from the germline V gene are DFQATT and SNEGSKA (reference sequence). Here the CDR3 DNA reads TGCAGTGCGGGGACTAGCGGCTGGGAGGAGACCCAGTACTTC. It yields the protein CSAGTSGWEETQYF.

This chain connects TRBV6-5 to TRBJ2-7, with unresolved D. The CDR3 extends over 14 amino acids. Per the germline V gene, CDR1 is MNHEY and CDR2 is SVGAGI. V lost 2 bases and J lost 4, with 12 bases in between. The CDR3 loop is CASSYRGRAYEQYF. CDR3 bases: TGTGCCAGCAGTTACCGTGGACGGGCATACGAGCAGTACTTC.

The chain couples TRBV28 to TRBJ2-7; 7 bases map to TRBD1. The V and J ends lost 2 bases and 9 bases, in that order; junction bases with no gene match: 10. Germline V gene sequence: CDR1 MDHEN, CDR2 SYDVKM. The CDR3 has 14 amino acids. Written as DNA, the CDR3 is TGTGCCAGCAGTTTAGAAGACAGGGCGGATCCGCAGTACTTC. It translates to CASSLEDRADPQYF.

The chain couples TRBV19 to TRBJ2-5; D is unclear. V lost 6 bases and J lost 3, with 20 bases in between. The CDR3 consists of 16 residues. Germline CDR1 LNHDA, CDR2 SQIVND (reference sequence). The DNA for the CDR3 is TGTGCCAGTAGCCCTGCTTGGCGGAGAAAGAAAGAGACCCAGTACTTC. This translates into CASSPAWRRKKETQYF.

This clonotype was picked up a small number of times. The rearrangement links TRBV12-3 or TRBV12-4 to TRBJ2-1, with D perhaps matching TRBD1 or TRBD2 (7 bases each). Trimming stripped 7 bases from V and 8 bases from J, with 21 bases between. The CDR3 is made up of 15 amino acids. The DNA for the CDR3 is TGTGCCAGCAATTACGGGGGGACAGCCTCCGATGAGCAGTTCTTC. This sequence encodes CASNYGGTASDEQFF.

The J gene is TRBJ2-7, the V gene TRBV6-4; D gene ambiguous. The CDR3 sequence is 13 residues long. Germline V CDR1 and CDR2: MRHNA, SNTAGT. V lost 2 bases and J 6 bases, leaving 11 bases between the germline ends. The CDR3 loop is CASSDTLSGEQYF. The CDR3 nucleotides are TGTGCCAGCAGTGACACCCTGTCCGGCGAGCAGTACTTC.

This clonotype was counted between two and nine times. The chain combines TRBV6-2 or TRBV6-3 with TRBJ2-7; 8 bases agree with TRBD1. V shed 6 bases and J 7 bases; nucleotides not matched to a gene: 8. This CDR3 has 13 amino acids. Germline CDR1 reads MNHEY; CDR2 reads SVGEGT. The CDR3 sequence: CASRVQGAREQYF. CDR3 DNA: TGTGCCAGCAGAGTTCAGGGGGCGCGGGAGCAGTACTTC.

The chain carries TRBV28 and TRBJ1-4, with 9 bases lining up with TRBD1. Germline loops: CDR1 MDHEN, CDR2 SYDVKM. The V segment lost 2 bases and the J segment 8 bases; nucleotides outside the gene matches: 6. The CDR3 covers 15 residues. DNA for the CDR3: TGTGCCAGCAGTTTAGACGGACAGGGGAGGGAAAAACTGTTTTTT. Amino acid sequence: CASSLDGQGREKLFF.

This clonotype was observed a handful of times. The J gene is TRBJ2-2, the V gene TRBV6-6; D is unresolved. This CDR3 contains 14 residues. The germline CDR1 and CDR2 sequences are MNHNY and SVGAGI (reference sequence). V was trimmed by 2 bases and J by 6 bases, leaving 10 bases between them. Here the CDR3 DNA reads TGTGCCAGCAGTTACGGTGCAGAATCCGGGGAGCTGTTTTTT. Translated, it gives CASSYGAESGELFF.

The chain couples TRBV12-3 or TRBV12-4 to TRBJ1-1, with D tentatively TRBD1 (6 bases). This CDR3 has 14 amino acids. V was clipped by 8 bases and J by 8 bases, with 21 bases between them. The CDR3 reads CASAKRDTRTEAFF. In nucleotides, the CDR3 is TGTGCCAGCGCCAAACGGGACACGAGGACAGAAGCTTTCTTT.

This clonotype is a singleton in its sample. This sequence joins TRBV13 and TRBJ2-1; 13 positions match TRBD2. V was clipped by 4 bases and J by 9 bases; unmatched bases: 6. The CDR3 has 15 residues. Germline CDR1 PRHDT, CDR2 FYEKMQ (reference sequence). CDR3 sequence reads: CASSYGTSGMGEQFF. CDR3 bases: TGTGCCAGCAGCTACGGGACTAGCGGGATGGGTGAGCAGTTCTTC.

This clonotype was detected ten times or more. The V and J genes are TRBV20-1 and TRBJ2-1; D is possibly TRBD2 (6 bases). Germline V CDR1 and CDR2: DFQATT, SNEGSKA (reference sequence). The CDR3 loop spans 14 amino acids. Trimming left V 5 bases short and J 2 bases short, with 13 bases between. The CDR3 reads CSALRGTTYNEQFF. CDR3 sequence (DNA): TGCAGTGCTCTGCGCGGGACGACCTACAATGAGCAGTTCTTC.

This clonotype was counted a few times. The V and J genes are TRBV28 and TRBJ1-5; 8 bases are shared with TRBD1. The CDR3 loop spans 13 amino acids. Germline CDR1 reads MDHEN; CDR2 reads SYDVKM. With V trimmed by 6 bases and J by 15 bases, 13 bases remained unmatched. The CDR3 loop reads CASSPVQGQVRHF. In DNA, the CDR3 is TGTGCCAGCAGCCCCGTTCAGGGACAGGTACGGCATTTT.

This clonotype was recorded a few times. The V and J genes are TRBV20-1 and TRBJ2-1; possibly TRBD1 or TRBD2 for D (5 bases each). From germline, CDR1 is DFQATT and CDR2 SNEGSKA (reference sequence). Trimming left V 6 bases short and J 10 bases short, with 19 bases between. The CDR3 has 13 residues. CDR3 coding DNA: TGCAGTGCCCCCGAGGGGTCCCATTGGGAGCAGTTCTTC. It is translated as CSAPEGSHWEQFF.

Ten or more counts support this clonotype. This chain links TRBV20-1 with TRBJ1-6; possibly TRBD1 for D (5 bases). The V and J ends lost 1 base and 4 bases respectively, with 14 bases between them. Germline V gives CDR1 DFQATT, CDR2 SNEGSKA (reference sequence). The CDR3 spans 16 residues. The CDR3 here is CSARVGYGGYNSPLHF. The CDR3 nucleotides read TGCAGTGCTAGAGTAGGATACGGGGGATATAATTCACCCCTCCACTTT.

Ten or more counts support this clonotype. V and J are TRBV6-5 and TRBJ2-2; 10 nucleotides align to TRBD2. The CDR3 consists of 22 residues. Germline V gene sequence: CDR1 MNHEY, CDR2 SVGAGI. Unmatched junction bases numbered 22, after V lost 6 bases and J lost 0 bases. CDR3 coding DNA: TGTGCCAGCAGCTTGCTGAACCCATGGACTAGCGGTCGGTGGGCGAACACCGGGGAGCTGTTTTTT. This translates into CASSLLNPWTSGRWANTGELFF.

This clonotype was counted only a few times. This chain links TRBV20-1 with TRBJ2-3; unclear D gene. The germline V gene encodes CDR1 DFQATT and CDR2 SNEGSKA (reference sequence). Trimming pared 3 bases from V and 2 bases from J, leaving 3 bases between. CDR3 length: 11 amino acids. CDR3 nucleotide sequence: TGCAGTGCTAGTCTCACAGATACGCAGTATTTT. It translates to CSASLTDTQYF.

V is TRBV28 and J is TRBJ1-5, with 7 bases fitting TRBD1. The CDR3 consists of 14 residues. V was clipped by 8 bases and J by 4 bases; unmatched bases: 8. Germline V gene data show CDR1 as MDHEN and CDR2 as SYDVKM. CDR3 residues: CASVRGTANQPQHF. DNA for the CDR3: TGTGCCAGCGTGCGCGGGACAGCTAATCAGCCCCAGCATTTT. Together with reference TRBV28 and TRBJ1-5, the CDR3 gives the full variable domain: DVKVTQSSRYLVKRTGEKVFLECVQDMDHENMFWYRQDPGLGLRLIYFSYDVKMKEKGDIPEGYSVSREKKERFSLILESASTNQTSMYLCASVRGTANQPQHFGDGTRLSIL.

This clonotype was observed a few times. The gene calls are TRBV7-9 and TRBJ1-2, with 8 bases lining up with TRBD1. Losses at the gene ends were 5 bases for V and 6 bases for J; bases not matched to a gene: 8. The germline gives CDR1 SEHNR, CDR2 FQNEAQ (reference sequence). The CDR3 runs 14 residues. Here the CDR3 reads CASSPRTGTNGYTF. In DNA, the CDR3 is TGTGCCAGCAGCCCACGGACAGGGACTAATGGCTACACCTTC.